The 13 T cell receptor beta chains in this list originate from one sample, sequenced in a study of control samples from healthy donors and cancer patients. Libraries were prepared by immunoSEQ multiplex PCR; TCRdb keeps only in-frame clonotypes and omits some of them. Here the sample spans 60,000 to 75,000 clones, 80% to 90% being singletons. The specimen sequenced was PBMCs. The receptors stem from a woman between 45 and 60 years old with head and neck cancer.

V is TRBV6-2 or TRBV6-3 and J is TRBJ1-2; TRBD1 matches 7 bases. V lost 4 bases, J lost 1 base, and 6 bases stayed unmatched. This CDR3 spans 15 amino acids. Germline CDR1 reads MNHEY; CDR2 reads SVGEGT. As DNA, the CDR3 is TGTGCCAGCAGTTTCCCGACAGGGATTAACTATGGCTACACCTTC. This codes for CASSFPTGINYGYTF.

This clone was recorded once. The chain is built from TRBV2 and TRBJ2-3, with 11 bases fitting TRBD1. The CDR3 extends over 16 amino acids. With V trimmed by 8 bases and J by 5 bases, 12 bases remained unmatched. Looked up from germline, CDR1 is SNHLY and CDR2 is FYNNEI. The CDR3 here is CASALPGTGGEDTQYF. In DNA, the CDR3 is TGTGCCAGCGCGTTGCCCGGGACAGGGGGGGAAGATACGCAGTATTTT.

V usage is TRBV14 and J usage is TRBJ1-4; no clear D gene. Germline CDR1 reads SGHDN; CDR2 reads FVKESK. The CDR3 totals 15 residues. V was trimmed by 1 base and J by 5 bases, leaving 11 bases between them. The CDR3 region has the DNA TGTGCCAGCAGCCAAGGTACTCACCCGAATGAAAAACTGTTTTTT. As protein: CASSQGTHPNEKLFF.

This rearrangement joins TRBV9 to TRBJ1-6, with D unresolved. The germline CDR1 and CDR2 sequences are SGDLS and YYNGEE. The CDR3 is 12 amino acids. V lost 1 base and J lost 10, with 6 bases in between. CDR3 loop: CASSVTGSPLHF. The CDR3 coding sequence is TGTGCCAGCAGCGTAACGGGATCACCCCTCCACTTT.

The chain couples TRBV10-2 to TRBJ1-6; D uncertain. V was trimmed by 6 bases and J by 8 bases, leaving 17 bases between them. This CDR3 comprises 15 residues. Germline V CDR1 and CDR2: WSHSY, SAAADI. The CDR3 coding sequence is TGCGCCAGCAGGGATGGGCCCATACCTGATTCACCCCTCCACTTT. This codes for CASRDGPIPDSPLHF.

The chain has TRBV27 and TRBJ2-3, with D perhaps matching TRBD2 (5 bases). V was clipped by 2 bases and J by 6 bases, with 15 bases between them. This CDR3 contains 15 residues. Germline loops: CDR1 MNHEY, CDR2 SMNVEV (reference sequence). The CDR3 coding sequence is TGTGCCAGCAGTTTACGGGGTTCTACCGGGGATACGCAGTATTTT. Encoded protein: CASSLRGSTGDTQYF.

V and J are TRBV5-1 and TRBJ2-7; maybe TRBD2 (6 bases). V was shortened by 4 bases and J by 9 bases, with 20 bases between the two germline ends. Per the germline V gene, CDR1 is SGHRS and CDR2 is YFSETQ. CDR3 length: 14 amino acids. CDR3 sequence (DNA): TGCGCCAGCAGCCTGGCGGGACCCAACGGCTCGCAGTACTTC. Translated, it gives CASSLAGPNGSQYF.

Of note for this clone: The identical CDR3 is also encoded by other nucleotide sequences in the sample. The chain employs TRBV6-6 and TRBJ1-5; 10 bases match TRBD1. V lost 8 bases to trimming and J lost 6 bases; unmatched junction nucleotides: 10. The CDR3 has 15 residues. Germline V CDR1 and CDR2: MNHNY, SVGAGI (reference sequence). The CDR3 loop reads CASAAVGQGGQPQHF. CDR3 nucleotides: TGTGCCAGCGCGGCCGTAGGACAGGGGGGTCAGCCCCAGCATTTT.

V usage is TRBV19 and J usage is TRBJ1-2; a possible D gene is TRBD1 (5 bases). The CDR3 covers 15 residues. V dropped 7 bases and J dropped 4 bases, with 19 bases sitting between them. Germline loops: CDR1 LNHDA, CDR2 SQIVND (reference sequence). The CDR3 coding sequence is TGTGCCAGTACTCAAAAGGGGAACGGACTCTATGGCTACACCTTC. It specifies CASTQKGNGLYGYTF.

The chain combines TRBV6-2 or TRBV6-3 with TRBJ2-3; 12 bases align to TRBD2. The germline V gene encodes CDR1 MNHEY and CDR2 SVGEGT. Losses at the gene ends were 5 bases for V and 7 bases for J; bases not matched to a gene: 10. The length of the CDR3 is 16 residues. The CDR3 is CASSGSLAGGRNTQYF. CDR3 sequence (DNA): TGTGCCAGCAGTGGGTCCCTAGCGGGGGGGCGGAATACGCAGTATTTT.

The gene calls are TRBV6-5 and TRBJ2-3; unclear D gene. The CDR3 is made up of 13 amino acids. Germline CDR1 MNHEY, CDR2 SVGAGI. V dropped 8 bases and J dropped 2 bases, with 11 bases sitting between them. The CDR3 spells CASGTASTDTQYF. The CDR3 coding sequence is TGTGCCAGCGGTACTGCTTCCACAGATACGCAGTATTTT.

The gene calls are TRBV9 and TRBJ2-2, with D possibly TRBD2 on 7 matching bases. The CDR3 spans 18 residues. The germline V gene encodes CDR1 SGDLS and CDR2 YYNGEE. Trimming removed 3 bases from V and 0 bases from J, with 18 bases in between. CDR3 protein: CASSGAPGGGPNTGELFF. CDR3 sequence (DNA): TGTGCCAGCAGCGGGGCCCCGGGGGGCGGACCGAACACCGGGGAGCTGTTTTTT.

The gene calls are TRBV11-2 and TRBJ1-5, with a possible D match to TRBD1 (5 bases). V was shortened by 2 bases and J by 4 bases, with 6 bases between the two germline ends. CDR1 is SGHAT and CDR2 is FQNNGV in the germline V gene. The CDR3 length is 13 residues. The CDR3 bases are TGTGCCAGCAGCTTATGGGGGAATCAGCCCCAGCATTTT. Translated: CASSLWGNQPQHF.